This T cell receptor beta chain originates from a study of CD8 T cells and mutated HIV epitopes (dated by TCRdb to about 2021). Concerning the study at large: All but one of the chronically infected subjects were antiretroviral therapy naive. About 7 chronically and a handful of acutely HIV-infected subjects were included in the cohort. The same epitope was not tested in every subject, and RF10 was the only epitope examined in both acute and chronic HIV infection. The epitopes were TL10, KY11, RF10 and TY8. This study sequenced single-cell TCR alpha/beta chains from CD8+ T cells that recognized the non-adapted (NAE) and adapted (AE) forms of four HIV Nef epitopes. Only a subset of the roughly 150 screened subjects met the criteria for sorting epitope-specific T cells.

On this clonotype: The specificity of this receptor is unknown. It differs at one base from a far larger clone, so likely a read error.

The protocol used for the library was single-cell sequencing. Single-cell cDNA was generated by a method adapted from Smart-seq2 and MARS-Seq, in which oligo-dT primers with well-specific UMIs and KAPA HiFi first-round PCR were used. Pooled first-round products underwent nested PCR with template-switch oligo forward primers and barcoded reverse primers specific to the TCR alpha and beta chains. Products were purified with AMPure XP, indexed with TruSeq adapters, and quantified with the KAPA Universal qPCR Library Quantification Kit. An Illumina MiSeq with 2x300 bp paired-end chemistry was used to sequence the TCR libraries. Processing in the source paper ran as follows. After quality filtering, reads were demultiplexed to their wells, mapped onto the TCRA and TCRB loci, and assigned to clonotypes using MiXCR, with analysis then done in VGAS. A modified version of the VDJfasta platform was used to deconvolute the TCR data. Large-scale cross-plate contamination was ruled out by analysing CDR3 overlap between plates. Clonality was calculated as one minus the ratio of unique productive CDR3s to total productive CDR3s. TCRdb reprocessed the public reads (quality trimming at Q25 with fastp, clone calling with MiXCR) and kept in-frame beta chains. Rows with a matching CDR3 protein are joined into one entry that keeps the most common DNA and genes. What appears here as the V and J calls and clone size reflects TCRdb's work, not the paper's. The table of this sample itemizes roughly 28 distinct CDR3 sequences.

Read against the paper, the sample's time point label means: sampled during chronic HIV-1 infection. Peptide stimulation included anti-CD28 and anti-CD49d co-stimulation, and activated CD8+ T cells were sorted as CD69+CD137+. KY11-specific CD8+ T cells were identified only by peptide stimulation because HLA class I tetramers were unavailable for this epitope. PBMCs were stimulated overnight for around 17 hours with NAE or AE peptide at around 1 ug/mL to obtain activated CD8+ T cells. Peripheral blood mononuclear cells were isolated by Ficoll density gradient separation from leukapheresis or whole blood and were subsequently cryopreserved. A BD FACS Aria III was used to sort single CD8+ T cells into 96-well plates that contained lysis buffer. Overall study outcomes, separate from this receptor: During chronic infection, the CD8+ TCR repertoires that recognised the NAE and AE forms seemed to overlap almost completely, which indicates that the clonotypes were largely cross-reactive. Single-reactive CD8+ T cells appeared only in acutely infected subjects, which suggests possible clonal selection between acute and chronic infection. The main limitations acknowledged were the small number of subjects and the diversity of their clinical presentations. Multiple alpha and beta chain CDR3s were present in some wells, and only cells with both an alpha and a beta chain were included. Dual tetramer+ cells showed higher clonality in chronic than acute subjects (mean difference around 0.3), but the study lacked power to detect a significant difference.

The CDR3 runs 16 amino acids, cysteine and phenylalanine included. The kept DNA is CDR3 alone, 48 bases in frame from the first base. CDR1 LGHDT and CDR2 YNNKEL were looked up in the germline V gene (reference sequence). At the junction V is shortened by 1 base and J by 7 bases, with 20 bases in between. The sample was cultured CD8+ T cells from PBMCs, selected for response to a KY11 peptide variant, taken during chronic HIV-1 infection. The cell subset or site label for this specimen denotes: CD69+CD137+ cells after non-adapted KY11 peptide stimulation. The clonotype originates from a male donor with chronic HIV-1 infection. Recombination connected TRBV3-1 to TRBJ2-7; the D gene is perhaps TRBD2, on 7 matching bases. The CDR3 sequence is CASSQVGGGADNEQYF. The DNA sequence is given as TGTGCCAGCAGCCAAGTAGGGGGGGGGGCGGATAATGAGCAGTACTTC.